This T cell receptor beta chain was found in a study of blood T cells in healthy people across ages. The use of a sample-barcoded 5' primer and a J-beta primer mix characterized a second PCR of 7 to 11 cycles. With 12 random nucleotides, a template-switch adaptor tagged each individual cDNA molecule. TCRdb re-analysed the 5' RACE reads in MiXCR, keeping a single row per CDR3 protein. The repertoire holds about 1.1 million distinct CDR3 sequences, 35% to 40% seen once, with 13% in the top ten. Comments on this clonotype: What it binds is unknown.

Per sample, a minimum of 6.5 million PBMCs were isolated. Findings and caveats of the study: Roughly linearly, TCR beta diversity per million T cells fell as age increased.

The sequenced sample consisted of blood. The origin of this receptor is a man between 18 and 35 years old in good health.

CDR3 sequence (DNA): TGCGCCAGCAGCCTCCCGGAGGGAGGATTCACTGAAGCTTTCTTT. It is translated as CASSLPEGGFTEAFF. The chain links TRBV4-1 to TRBJ1-1; D remains unclear. This CDR3 contains 15 residues. Trimming cost V 4 bases and J 4 bases, with 16 bases left between them. Germline V gene lookup returns CDR1 MGHRA and CDR2 YSYEKL.